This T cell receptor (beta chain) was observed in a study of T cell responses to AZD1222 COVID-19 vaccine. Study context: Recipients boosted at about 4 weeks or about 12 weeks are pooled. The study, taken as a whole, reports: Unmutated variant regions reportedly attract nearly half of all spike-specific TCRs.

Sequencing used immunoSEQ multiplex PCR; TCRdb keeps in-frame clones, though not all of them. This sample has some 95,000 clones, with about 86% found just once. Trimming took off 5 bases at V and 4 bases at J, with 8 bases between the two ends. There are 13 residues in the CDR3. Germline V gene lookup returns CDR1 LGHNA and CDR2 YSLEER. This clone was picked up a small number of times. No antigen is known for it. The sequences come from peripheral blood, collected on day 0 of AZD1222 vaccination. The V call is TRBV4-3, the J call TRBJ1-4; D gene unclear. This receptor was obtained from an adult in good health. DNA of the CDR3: TGCGCCAGCAGCGAATCAAATAATGAAAAACTGTTTTTT. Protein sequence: CASSESNNEKLFF.